This is a list of T cell receptor beta chains from one sample in a study of regulatory T cells in long-lasting Graves disease. One entry per CDR3 protein results from TCRdb running MiXCR on the multiplex PCR reads. The table shows hundreds of thousands of distinct CDR3 sequences, with roughly 20% occurring only once. The sequenced sample was peripheral blood mononuclear cells (PBMCs), obtained when the disease was refractory, from a patient treated with antithyroid drugs. The source of these receptors is a female donor with Graves disease. CDR3s include the opening cysteine and the closing phenylalanine or tryptophan. D genes are given only for firm matches. For some rows the clone size is stated as once, few or many, or as a class when expanded; others skip it.

d_call j_call v_call clone_size cdr3_aa cdr3_nt
. TRBJ2-7 TRBV6-2/TRBV6-3 many CASSYSGRFEQYF TGTGCCAGCAGTTACTCTGGACGCTTCGAGCAGTACTTC
. TRBJ1-6 TRBV20-1 few CSASRGNNSPLHF TGCAGTGCGTCGCGGGGAAATAATTCACCCCTCCACTTT
. TRBJ1-1 TRBV7-9 . CASSLELMNPFF TGTGCCAGCAGCTTAGAGTTAATGAACCCTTTCTTT
. TRBJ2-6 TRBV7-3 . CASSPMGANVLTF TGTGCCAGCAGCCCTATGGGGGCCAACGTCCTGACTTTC
. TRBJ1-5 TRBV6-2/TRBV6-3 . CASSGPYFNQPQHF TGTGCCAGCAGCGGACCCTACTTTAATCAGCCCCAGCATTTT
TRBD1 TRBJ1-6 TRBV27 few CASSPDRGRVYNSPLHF TGTGCCAGCAGCCCTGACAGGGGGCGGGTATATAATTCACCCCTCCACTTT
. TRBJ2-4 TRBV28 many CASSTQNIQYF TGTGCCAGCAGCACACAAAACATTCAGTACTTC
. TRBJ1-1 TRBV5-1 . CASSLKRDLNTEAFF TGCGCCAGCAGCTTGAAGAGGGACCTGAACACTGAAGCTTTCTTT
. TRBJ2-1 TRBV6-2/TRBV6-3 . CASRGRGGPNEQFF TGTGCCAGCAGGGGAAGGGGGGGGCCCAATGAGCAGTTCTTC
. TRBJ1-3 TRBV6-9 few CASSLAGEANSGNTIYF TGTGCCAGCAGTTTAGCCGGGGAGGCCAACTCTGGAAACACCATATATTTT
TRBD1 TRBJ1-1 TRBV11-1 many CASSPRTGFGAFF TGTGCCAGCAGCCCCCGGACAGGGTTCGGGGCTTTCTTT
. TRBJ2-5 TRBV7-9 . CASSSGQYQETQYF TGTGCCAGCAGCTCAGGGCAGTACCAAGAGACCCAGTACTTC
. TRBJ1-1 TRBV11-2 many CASTLRRDGNTEAFF TGTGCCAGCACCCTACGTCGGGATGGGAACACTGAAGCTTTCTTT
. TRBJ2-5 TRBV2 many CASRTGGETQYF TGTGCCAGCAGAACAGGTGGTGAGACCCAGTACTTC
. TRBJ1-1 TRBV28 many CASTETGDTEAFF TGTGCCAGCACCGAAACAGGAGACACTGAAGCTTTCTTT
TRBD2 TRBJ2-1 TRBV29-1 . CSVRGLAGAGEQFF TGCAGCGTCCGCGGACTAGCGGGAGCTGGTGAGCAGTTCTTC
. TRBJ2-2 TRBV15 . CATSREISANTGELFF TGTGCCACCAGCAGAGAAATAAGCGCGAACACCGGGGAGCTGTTTTTT
TRBD1 TRBJ1-5 TRBV27 many CASSSAWTGPGQPQHF TGTGCCAGCAGTTCGGCCTGGACAGGGCCCGGCCAGCCCCAGCATTTT
. TRBJ2-7 TRBV7-9 few CASSFGASVEQYF TGTGCCAGCAGCTTTGGAGCCTCGGTCGAGCAGTACTTC
. TRBJ2-6 TRBV4-1 . CASRDYGANVLTF TGCGCCAGCAGGGATTACGGGGCCAACGTCCTGACTTTC
TRBD1 TRBJ1-4 TRBV7-8 many CASSETGENEKLFF TGTGCCAGCAGCGAGACAGGGGAAAATGAAAAACTGTTTTTT
. TRBJ2-5 TRBV5-5 many CASSLYLETQYF TGTGCCAGCAGCTTGTATTTGGAGACCCAGTACTTC
TRBD2 TRBJ2-7 TRBV28 many CAGRQRGNYEQYF TGTGCCGGACGGCAGCGGGGTAACTACGAGCAGTACTTC
. TRBJ2-5 TRBV7-9 many CASSYRVETQYF TGTGCCAGCAGCTACAGGGTAGAGACCCAGTACTTC
. TRBJ1-5 TRBV6-1 . CASMNGRGPQHF TGTGCCAGCATGAATGGGCGAGGGCCCCAGCATTTT
TRBD1 TRBJ2-7 TRBV10-1 . CASSETGSSEQYF TGCGCCAGCAGCGAGACAGGGAGCAGCGAGCAGTACTTC
. TRBJ1-1 TRBV5-1 many CASSKVRVNTEAFF TGCGCCAGCAGCAAAGTGAGGGTAAACACTGAAGCTTTCTTT
TRBD1 TRBJ2-7 TRBV11-2 many CASSRTGSISYEQYF TGTGCCAGCAGCCGGACAGGAAGCATCTCCTACGAGCAGTACTTC
TRBD1 TRBJ1-5 TRBV29-1 few CSVLTGQSNQPQHF TGCAGCGTCCTGACAGGGCAGAGCAATCAGCCCCAGCATTTT
TRBD2 TRBJ2-2 TRBV7-3 few CASSSLRLAGAAGELFF TGTGCCAGCAGCTCCCTCCGACTAGCGGGAGCGGCCGGGGAGCTGTTTTTT
. TRBJ1-1 TRBV20-1 few CSARDLGHTEAFF TGCAGTGCTAGAGATCTGGGGCACACTGAAGCTTTCTTT
. TRBJ1-5 TRBV11-2 many CASSLEENSNQPQHF TGTGCCAGCAGCTTGGAGGAAAATAGCAATCAGCCCCAGCATTTT
. TRBJ2-2 TRBV9 . CASSVVAAANTGELFF TGTGCCAGCAGCGTAGTGGCTGCAGCGAACACCGGGGAGCTGTTTTTT
TRBD1 TRBJ1-1 TRBV9 . CASSARDRGMNTEAFF TGTGCCAGCAGCGCCCGGGACAGGGGCATGAACACTGAAGCTTTCTTT
. TRBJ1-1 TRBV11-2 many CASSLGINTEAFF TGTGCCAGCAGCTTAGGGATTAACACTGAAGCTTTCTTT
TRBD1 TRBJ2-7 TRBV11-2 . CASSSYRDSSSYEQYF TGTGCCAGCAGCTCTTACCGGGACAGTAGCTCCTACGAGCAGTACTTC
. TRBJ1-1 TRBV20-1 . CSARYLQNTEAFF TGCAGTGCTAGGTATTTGCAGAACACTGAAGCTTTCTTT
TRBD2 TRBJ2-7 TRBV29-1 . CSVQPGLAGQYEQYF TGCAGCGTTCAACCGGGACTAGCGGGGCAATACGAGCAGTACTTC
TRBD1 TRBJ2-7 TRBV7-2 . CASSFFGTGIYEQYF TGTGCCAGCAGCTTTTTTGGGACAGGGATTTACGAGCAGTACTTC
. TRBJ1-1 TRBV11-3 many CASSQGGLSTEAFF TGTGCCAGCAGCCAAGGGGGGCTTAGCACTGAAGCTTTCTTT
TRBD2 TRBJ2-2 TRBV7-8 few CASSILARGAGELFF TGTGCCAGCAGCATCCTAGCGCGGGGGGCCGGGGAGCTGTTTTTT
TRBD2 TRBJ2-1 TRBV2 few CASSEAGGALAGRNNEQFF TGTGCCAGCAGTGAAGCCGGGGGGGCGCTAGCGGGGAGAAACAATGAGCAGTTCTTC
TRBD2 TRBJ2-7 TRBV20-1 few CSATDPDSSGSGGYEQYF TGCAGTGCTACGGACCCCGACTCTAGCGGGAGTGGGGGCTACGAGCAGTACTTC
. TRBJ2-7 TRBV15 . CATSLERSGSGGSYEQYF TGTGCCACCAGCCTAGAGAGGTCAGGAAGTGGGGGCTCCTACGAGCAGTACTTC
TRBD1 TRBJ2-5 TRBV2 many CASSGTGGETQYF TGTGCCAGCAGTGGGACAGGGGGGGAGACCCAGTACTTC
TRBD1 TRBJ1-1 TRBV20-1 . CSANTPGTDVRWTEAFF TGCAGTGCTAATACCCCCGGGACAGACGTCCGTTGGACTGAAGCTTTCTTT
. TRBJ2-7 TRBV28 many CAIQRAGISYEQYF TGTGCCATCCAAAGGGCGGGAATCTCCTACGAGCAGTACTTC
. TRBJ1-2 TRBV3-1 many CASSPYRGPNGYTF TGTGCCAGCAGCCCTTACAGAGGGCCAAATGGCTACACCTTC
. TRBJ1-1 TRBV6-2/TRBV6-3 few CASSYRDFPTEAFF TGTGCCAGCAGTTACCGCGATTTCCCCACTGAAGCTTTCTTT
. TRBJ1-2 TRBV9 . CASSVGLIPNYGYTF TGTGCCAGCAGCGTAGGACTGATCCCTAACTATGGCTACACCTTC
. TRBJ2-4 TRBV7-2 many CASSLWRPGAKNIQYF TGTGCCAGCAGCTTGTGGCGGCCTGGAGCCAAAAACATTCAGTACTTC
. TRBJ1-2 TRBV9 few CASSVGLEGDTRYGYTF TGTGCCAGCAGCGTAGGACTCGAAGGGGACACCCGCTATGGCTACACCTTC
TRBD2 TRBJ2-5 TRBV7-8 many CASNKRGSRETQYF TGTGCCAGCAACAAGCGGGGGTCTCGAGAGACCCAGTACTTC
. TRBJ2-3 TRBV2 few CATHWDWSTDTQYF TGTGCCACACACTGGGACTGGTCCACAGATACGCAGTATTTT
TRBD2 TRBJ2-7 TRBV7-9 few CASIPIAGSSYEQYF TGTGCCAGCATCCCCATAGCGGGGAGCTCCTACGAGCAGTACTTC